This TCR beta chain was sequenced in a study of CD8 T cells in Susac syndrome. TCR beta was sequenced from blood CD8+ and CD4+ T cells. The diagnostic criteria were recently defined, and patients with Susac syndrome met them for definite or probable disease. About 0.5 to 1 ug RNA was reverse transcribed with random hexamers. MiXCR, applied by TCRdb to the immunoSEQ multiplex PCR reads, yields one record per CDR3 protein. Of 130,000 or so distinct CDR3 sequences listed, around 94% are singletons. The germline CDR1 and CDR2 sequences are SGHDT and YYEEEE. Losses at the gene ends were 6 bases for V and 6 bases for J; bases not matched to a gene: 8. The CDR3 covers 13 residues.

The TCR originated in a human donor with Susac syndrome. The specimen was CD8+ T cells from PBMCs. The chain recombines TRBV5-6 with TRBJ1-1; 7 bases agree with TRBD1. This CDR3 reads CASTWDSGAEAFF. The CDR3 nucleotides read TGTGCCAGCACCTGGGACAGCGGGGCTGAAGCTTTCTTT.